Presented here are 27 T cell receptor beta chains from one specimen sequenced in a study of long-term antiretroviral therapy in people with HIV. Samples were assayed with immunoSEQ v3.0 at survey level. Clones were read by immunoSEQ multiplex PCR, and TCRdb kept only the in-frame ones, dropping some. The sample has about 21,000 clones, more than 65% seen once. The specimen comprised unsorted PBMCs, sampled at the start of antiretroviral therapy. The receptors derive from a man in his fifties or sixties with HIV.

The V call is TRBV5-1, the J call TRBJ2-5; tentatively, D is TRBD1 or TRBD2 (5 bases each). V shed 0 bases and J shed 4 bases, with 16 bases lying between them. CDR1 and CDR2 (germline): SGHRS, YFSETQ. This CDR3 has 16 amino acids. CDR3 coding DNA: TGCGCCAGCAGCTTGGAAGCCCGGGGTGGGGGAGAGACCCAGTACTTC. Amino acid sequence: CASSLEARGGGETQYF.

This clone turned up a few times. The chain carries TRBV6-4 and TRBJ2-3, with TRBD2 as a possible D gene (5 bases). V was shortened by 0 bases and J by 10 bases, with 17 bases between the two germline ends. The CDR3 length is 15 residues. Germline V gene lookup returns CDR1 MRHNA and CDR2 SNTAGT. The CDR3 here is CASSDSSEGSTSQYF. CDR3 nucleotide sequence: TGTGCCAGCAGTGACTCGAGTGAGGGTTCAACCTCGCAGTATTTT.

The rearrangement joins TRBV6-1 to TRBJ2-1; D might be TRBD1 or TRBD2, each matching 5 bases. The V end lost 3 bases, the J end lost 9 bases, and 12 bases lay between the germline ends. The CDR3 loop spans 13 amino acids. Germline CDR1 reads MNHNS; CDR2 reads SASEGT. CDR3 nucleotides: TGTGCCAGCAGTGAGAGTCCGGGACCTGAGCAGTTCTTC. Translated, it gives CASSESPGPEQFF.

This rearrangement joins TRBV28 to TRBJ2-5; D may be TRBD1 or TRBD2 (5 bases each). Trimming took 0 bases from V and 0 from J, leaving 5 bases between them. The CDR3 contains 14 residues. Germline V gene data show CDR1 as MDHEN and CDR2 as SYDVKM. The CDR3 sequence: CASSLWGDQETQYF. CDR3 nucleotides: TGTGCCAGCAGTTTATGGGGGGACCAAGAGACCCAGTACTTC.

In its sample, this clone was seen a few times. The gene calls are TRBV6-1 and TRBJ2-1; TRBD2 aligns across 7 bases. The CDR3 length is 15 residues. Germline V gene lookup returns CDR1 MNHNS and CDR2 SASEGT. V lost 3 bases, J lost 4 bases, and 6 bases stayed unmatched. The CDR3 DNA reads as TGTGCCAGCAGTGATCGGCTAGCGGATTACAATGAGCAGTTCTTC. It yields the protein CASSDRLADYNEQFF.

The rearrangement joins TRBV9 to TRBJ2-7; 10 bases are a match to TRBD2. Germline CDR1 and CDR2: SGDLS and YYNGEE. The CDR3 runs to 17 residues. Germline trimming cut 2 bases from V and 0 bases from J; bases unmatched to any gene: 8. The CDR3 reads CASSVGTSVRGSYEQYF. The CDR3 DNA sequence: TGTGCCAGCAGCGTCGGGACTAGCGTGAGGGGCTCCTACGAGCAGTACTTC.

This sequence joins TRBV19 and TRBJ2-1; 7 bases agree with TRBD1. This CDR3 is 13 amino acids long. CDR1 LNHDA and CDR2 SQIVND come from the germline V gene (reference sequence). J was trimmed by 4 bases and V by 4 bases; bases with no gene match: 1. The DNA of the CDR3 is TGTGCCAGTAGTAAGGGGGCGTACAATGAGCAGTTCTTC. Translation gives CASSKGAYNEQFF.

There are a few counts of this clone. The chain uses TRBV4-3 and TRBJ2-7; perhaps D is TRBD1 or TRBD2 (5 bases each). The CDR3 totals 15 residues. Germline CDR1 is LGHNA and CDR2 is YSLEER. V was clipped by 0 bases and J by 5 bases, with 14 bases between them. The chain's CDR3 is CASSQDLAGRDEQYF. The CDR3 bases are TGCGCCAGCAGCCAAGATCTAGCCGGCAGGGACGAGCAGTACTTC.

The CDR3 bases are TGTGCCAGCAGTACGGACCTGGGGATGTACCGGGAGCTGTTTTTT. Translating gives CASSTDLGMYRELFF. The chain links TRBV27 to TRBJ2-2; D unclear. The CDR3 is made up of 15 amino acids. CDR1 MNHEY and CDR2 SMNVEV come from the germline V gene (reference sequence). Trimming stripped 5 bases from V and 9 bases from J, with 19 bases between.

This chain connects TRBV7-2 to TRBJ2-5, with D perhaps TRBD1 or TRBD2 (7 bases each). The CDR3 covers 15 residues. Germline lookup yields CDR1 SGHTA and CDR2 FQGNSA. The V end was cut by 5 bases, the J end by 0 bases, with 13 bases between. The CDR3 loop is CASSGGGGNQETQYF. CDR3 in DNA: TGTGCCAGCAGCGGGGGAGGGGGCAACCAAGAGACCCAGTACTTC.

The gene calls are TRBV27 and TRBJ1-5, with D maybe TRBD1 (6 bases). V was cut by 0 bases and J by 3 bases, with 9 bases left in between. There are 15 residues in the CDR3. Germline loops: CDR1 MNHEY, CDR2 SMNVEV (reference sequence). As DNA, the CDR3 is TGTGCCAGCAGTTTATCACAGGGTAACAATCAGCCCCAGCATTTT. Encoded protein: CASSLSQGNNQPQHF.

This clone was picked up one time. The chain couples TRBV2 to TRBJ1-5; 7 bases line up with TRBD1. There are 14 residues in the CDR3. The J segment lost 5 bases and the V segment lost 8 bases, leaving 9 bases of the junction unmatched. CDR1 is SNHLY and CDR2 is FYNNEI in the germline V gene. The CDR3 coding sequence is TGTGCCAGCTCACAGGGGACCCGTTATCAGCCCCAGCATTTT. It translates to CASSQGTRYQPQHF.

The V call is TRBV7-8, the J call TRBJ1-3, with D possibly being TRBD1 (5 bases). V lost 2 bases to trimming and J lost 2 bases, with 13 bases between them. The CDR3 runs to 16 residues. The germline CDR1 and CDR2 sequences are SGHVS and FQNEAQ. CDR3 DNA: TGTGCCAGCAGCTTAAGGGGCGCGCAACCTGGAAACACCATATATTTT. It specifies CASSLRGAQPGNTIYF.

The V call is TRBV27, the J call TRBJ1-6, with D uncertain. From germline, CDR1 is MNHEY and CDR2 SMNVEV (reference sequence). This CDR3 comprises 13 residues. V lost 4 bases to trimming and J lost 5 bases, with 6 bases between them. In nucleotides, the CDR3 is TGTGCCAGCAGTTCAACCCATAATTCACCCCTCCACTTT. Translation: CASSSTHNSPLHF.

The rearrangement uses TRBV5-4 and TRBJ1-6; 11 bases agree with TRBD1. The CDR3 is 17 residues long. Germline lookup yields CDR1 SGHNT and CDR2 YYREEE (reference sequence). V lost 0 bases and J lost 13; bases outside the gene matches: 12. CDR3 residues: CASSLGGRTGGAAPLHF. The CDR3 region has the DNA TGTGCCAGCAGCTTGGGGGGCCGGACAGGGGGCGCAGCGCCCCTCCACTTT. The complete variable domain, with remaining parts taken from reference TRBV5-4 and TRBJ1-6, reads ETGVTQSPTHLIKTRGQQVTLRCSSQSGHNTVSWYQQALGQGPQFIFQYYREEENGRGNFPPRFSGLQFPNYSSELNVNALELDDSALYLCASSLGGRTGGAAPLHFGNGTRLTVT.

The rearrangement uses TRBV12-5 and TRBJ2-1; D not resolved. CDR1 is LGHNT and CDR2 is FRNRAP in the germline V gene. The CDR3 is 15 residues long. The V and J ends lost 3 bases and 6 bases respectively, with 15 bases between them. The CDR3 here is CASGLLPRLLNEQFF. The DNA for the CDR3 is TGTGCTAGTGGTTTACTCCCTCGACTGCTCAATGAGCAGTTCTTC.

On this clone: Other DNA sequences in this specimen translate into the identical CDR3. The genes are TRBV19 and TRBJ1-1; unclear D gene. There are 12 residues in the CDR3. Germline lookup yields CDR1 LNHDA and CDR2 SQIVND (reference sequence). V was shortened by 1 base and J by 5 bases, with 5 bases between the two germline ends. As DNA, the CDR3 is TGTGCCAGTAGTATAGGGCGAACTGAAGCTTTCTTT. It yields the protein CASSIGRTEAFF. Variable domain in full (rest from reference TRBV19 and TRBJ1-1): DGGITQSPKYLFRKEGQNVTLSCEQNLNHDAMYWYRQDPGQGLRLIYYSQIVNDFQKGDIAEGYSVSREKKESFPLTVTSAQKNPTAFYLCASSIGRTEAFFGQGTRLTVV.

The chain uses TRBV14 and TRBJ2-3; 7 bases agree with TRBD1. Germline CDR1 and CDR2: SGHDN and FVKESK. The CDR3 is 13 amino acids. The J segment lost 6 bases and the V segment lost 5 bases, leaving 5 bases of the junction unmatched. The CDR3 is CASSAGRGDTQYF. The DNA for the CDR3 is TGTGCCAGCAGCGCTGGCAGGGGGGATACGCAGTATTTT.

The rearrangement joins TRBV7-6 to TRBJ2-2; D is tentatively TRBD1 or TRBD2 (5 bases each). The V end lost 5 bases, the J end lost 0 bases, and 13 bases lay between the germline ends. Per the germline V gene, CDR1 is SGHVS and CDR2 is FNYEAQ. This CDR3 spans 16 amino acids. In DNA, the CDR3 is TGTGCCAGCAGCGCCTACGGGACCACGAACACCGGGGAGCTGTTTTTT. This encodes CASSAYGTTNTGELFF.

The chain recombines TRBV2 with TRBJ1-1, with TRBD1 matching over 8 bases. The CDR3 runs to 17 residues. Per the germline V gene, CDR1 is SNHLY and CDR2 is FYNNEI. The V gene end was trimmed by 6 bases and the J gene end by 1 base; junction bases not matched to a gene: 13. This CDR3 reads CASRDQQGGAWNTEAFF. In DNA, the CDR3 is TGTGCCAGCAGAGACCAACAGGGGGGAGCGTGGAACACTGAAGCTTTCTTT.

The chain combines TRBV14 with TRBJ2-7, with D perhaps matching TRBD2 (6 bases). The CDR3 sequence is 12 residues long. Germline CDR1 SGHDN, CDR2 FVKESK. V lost 4 bases, J lost 6 bases, and 10 bases lay in between. This CDR3 reads CASSPGRAEQYF. The DNA for the CDR3 is TGTGCCAGCAGCCCCGGGAGAGCCGAGCAGTACTTC.

The chain recombines TRBV5-5 with TRBJ1-5; D remains ambiguous. The germline V gene encodes CDR1 SGHKS and CDR2 YYEKEE (reference sequence). This CDR3 is built from 19 residues. V was shortened by 0 bases and J by 0 bases, with 19 bases between the two germline ends. The CDR3 sequence is CASSLGRSGAEYSNQPQHF. CDR3 coding DNA: TGTGCCAGCAGCTTGGGGAGATCGGGCGCCGAATATAGCAATCAGCCCCAGCATTTT.

This clone was observed a single time. The chain couples TRBV18 to TRBJ2-7; TRBD1 matches at 10 bases. V shed 4 bases and J 3 bases; nucleotides not matched to a gene: 3. Germline CDR1 is KGHSH and CDR2 is LQKENI. The CDR3 contains 14 residues. The CDR3 spells CASSQTGGDYEQYF. DNA for the CDR3: TGTGCCAGCTCACAGACAGGGGGCGACTACGAGCAGTACTTC.

The V call is TRBV7-9, the J call TRBJ1-2, with unresolved D. CDR1 is SEHNR and CDR2 is FQNEAQ in the germline V gene (reference sequence). Trimming removed 1 base at V and 3 bases at J, with 9 bases between. The CDR3 covers 14 residues. This CDR3 is CASSLEATDYGYTF. CDR3 in DNA: TGTGCCAGCAGCTTAGAGGCGACGGACTATGGCTACACCTTC.

This clone is labeled medium-sized. Written as DNA, the CDR3 is TGTGCCAGCAGTTATTCGGGGGCCGCCGAGCAGTACTTC. Amino acids: CASSYSGAAEQYF. This chain uses TRBV6-5 with TRBJ2-7; TRBD1 or TRBD2 may be the D gene (6 bases each). Deletions cut 3 bases from V and 6 bases from J, with 12 bases between. Germline CDR1 is MNHEY and CDR2 is SVGAGI. CDR3 length equals 13 residues.

The gene calls are TRBV6-1 and TRBJ2-3; the match to TRBD1 covers 8 bases. Germline trimming cut 1 base from V and 4 bases from J; bases unmatched to any gene: 4. The length of the CDR3 is 15 residues. Germline-derived CDR1 and CDR2 are MNHNS and SASEGT. In DNA, the CDR3 is TGTGCCAGCAGTGAAGGACAGGGGATTGCAGATACGCAGTATTTT. Translation gives CASSEGQGIADTQYF.

This CDR3 reads CASSPSGGGGGGYTF. In DNA, the CDR3 is TGTGCCAGCTCACCCTCTGGGGGCGGAGGCGGTGGCTACACCTTC. The chain has TRBV18 and TRBJ1-2, with a tentative D call TRBD1 (6 bases). Germline V gene lookup returns CDR1 KGHSH and CDR2 LQKENI. Deletions cut 3 bases from V and 7 bases from J, with 18 bases between. The CDR3 covers 15 residues. The variable domain in full, with the rest retrieved from reference TRBV18 and TRBJ1-2, is NAGVMQNPRHLVRRRGQEARLRCSPMKGHSHVYWYRQLPEEGLKFMVYLQKENIIDESGMPKERFSAEFPKEGPSILRIQQVVRGDSAAYFCASSPSGGGGGGYTFGSGTRLTVV.